This T cell receptor (beta chain) was identified in a study of blood T cells in healthy people across ages. Turning to the study itself: About one barcoded TCR beta cDNA was captured per two T cells.

The use of a sample-barcoded 5' primer and a J-beta primer mix characterized a second PCR of roughly 7 to 11 cycles. MiXCR, run by TCRdb on the 5' RACE reads, gives a single entry per CDR3 protein. The sample lists 1.2 million to 1.5 million distinct CDR3 sequences, approximately 42% seen once, with around 8% in the top ten. Of note for this clonotype: Its target is not known.

Study-wide results and limits: Lack of knowledge of donor CMV status possibly confounded expanded clonotype changes. Per million T cells, TCR beta diversity dropped about linearly as age rose.

CDR3 length: 15 amino acids. V shed 7 bases and J 4 bases; nucleotides not matched to a gene: 12. Germline CDR1 and CDR2: MNHEY and SVGAGI. The specimen was blood. This TCR derives from a woman aged 18-29 years in good health. The gene calls are TRBV6-5 and TRBJ1-2, with TRBD1 identical over 7 bases. The CDR3 protein is CASKSSIGGSYGYTF. DNA for the CDR3: TGTGCCAGCAAAAGCTCTATAGGGGGCAGCTATGGCTACACCTTC.